These T cell receptor beta chains were read from a single sample in a study of beta chain features in type 1 diabetes. The assay was immunoSEQ multiplex PCR, and TCRdb's table has in-frame clones only and misses some. Of 200,000 to 250,000 clones listed, under 13% are singletons. Sequencing was done on a sample of central memory CD4+ T cells from blood. The receptor set was obtained from a man younger than 30 in good health. CDR3s include the opening cysteine and the closing phenylalanine or tryptophan. The D gene is left open where the match is weak.

CDR3 protein: CASSTPLRGRAKNIQYF; V gene: TRBV19; D gene: .; J gene: TRBJ2-4
CDR3 protein: CASSSLDGANVLTF; V gene: TRBV27; D gene: .; J gene: TRBJ2-6
CDR3 protein: CASGLPRSSGANVLTF; V gene: TRBV12-5; D gene: .; J gene: TRBJ2-6
CDR3 protein: CASSVSGTNPTDTQYF; V gene: TRBV9; D gene: TRBD2; J gene: TRBJ2-3
CDR3 protein: CASSFNSGFSEKLFF; V gene: TRBV7-8; D gene: .; J gene: TRBJ1-4
CDR3 protein: CASSEPGTGGVYGYTF; V gene: TRBV25-1; D gene: TRBD1; J gene: TRBJ1-2
CDR3 protein: CATRARENKNIQYF; V gene: TRBV15; D gene: .; J gene: TRBJ2-4
CDR3 protein: CASKDWGGRDRTEAFF; V gene: TRBV5-4; D gene: .; J gene: TRBJ1-1
CDR3 protein: CASSSPSPPYEQYF; V gene: TRBV11-2; D gene: .; J gene: TRBJ2-7
CDR3 protein: CASRRDGGNEKLFF; V gene: TRBV5-1; D gene: .; J gene: TRBJ1-4
CDR3 protein: CASSAWTSGRKDEQFF; V gene: TRBV28; D gene: TRBD2; J gene: TRBJ2-1
CDR3 protein: CASSLIWDNNYGYTF; V gene: TRBV5-6; D gene: .; J gene: TRBJ1-2
CDR3 protein: CASSQLREETQYF; V gene: TRBV16; D gene: .; J gene: TRBJ2-5
CDR3 protein: CASSSAGKKGGSGANVLTF; V gene: TRBV5-5; D gene: .; J gene: TRBJ2-6
CDR3 protein: CASSIQSGRRTDTQYF; V gene: TRBV5-4; D gene: TRBD2; J gene: TRBJ2-3
CDR3 protein: CAWSENSGTALFF; V gene: TRBV30; D gene: TRBD1; J gene: TRBJ1-4
CDR3 protein: CAWSPSGLAGGGNNEQFF; V gene: TRBV30; D gene: TRBD2; J gene: TRBJ2-1
CDR3 protein: CAIRQEMSQETQYF; V gene: TRBV10-3; D gene: .; J gene: TRBJ2-5
CDR3 protein: CAWSGVGNQPQHF; V gene: TRBV30; D gene: .; J gene: TRBJ1-5
CDR3 protein: CASSTLAKNIQYF; V gene: TRBV27; D gene: .; J gene: TRBJ2-4
CDR3 protein: CASSLLGTSSYNEQFF; V gene: TRBV11-1; D gene: TRBD2; J gene: TRBJ2-1
CDR3 protein: CASSGQGDTEAFF; V gene: TRBV2; D gene: TRBD1; J gene: TRBJ1-1
CDR3 protein: CASSSIRAASGNRYGYTF; V gene: TRBV7-2; D gene: .; J gene: TRBJ1-2
CDR3 protein: CASSQDRVNEQYF; V gene: TRBV5-4; D gene: TRBD1; J gene: TRBJ2-7
CDR3 protein: CASSPRDRAGELFF; V gene: TRBV7-6; D gene: TRBD1; J gene: TRBJ2-2
CDR3 protein: CASSRERQTINQPQHF; V gene: TRBV5-4; D gene: .; J gene: TRBJ1-5
CDR3 protein: CASSVGRNSYNEQFF; V gene: TRBV2; D gene: .; J gene: TRBJ2-1
CDR3 protein: CAWSAGLINEKLFF; V gene: TRBV30; D gene: .; J gene: TRBJ1-4
CDR3 protein: CASSLGQGRTDTQYF; V gene: TRBV5-1; D gene: .; J gene: TRBJ2-3
CDR3 protein: CATKGVDEKLFF; V gene: TRBV10-3; D gene: .; J gene: TRBJ1-4
CDR3 protein: CASSSGRKGQGAASYGYTF; V gene: TRBV7-9; D gene: TRBD1; J gene: TRBJ1-2
CDR3 protein: CSAGTGNTEAFF; V gene: TRBV29-1; D gene: .; J gene: TRBJ1-1
CDR3 protein: CATSRDGLHTDTQYF; V gene: TRBV15; D gene: .; J gene: TRBJ2-3
CDR3 protein: CAISPDRASSSYEQYF; V gene: TRBV10-3; D gene: .; J gene: TRBJ2-7
CDR3 protein: CASRGGDTQYF; V gene: TRBV4-3; D gene: .; J gene: TRBJ2-3
CDR3 protein: CASSLARGPTYNEQFF; V gene: TRBV7-8; D gene: .; J gene: TRBJ2-1
CDR3 protein: CASSLAGGFPYTF; V gene: TRBV7-9; D gene: .; J gene: TRBJ1-2
CDR3 protein: CASRPRRSSYNEQFF; V gene: TRBV7-2; D gene: .; J gene: TRBJ2-1